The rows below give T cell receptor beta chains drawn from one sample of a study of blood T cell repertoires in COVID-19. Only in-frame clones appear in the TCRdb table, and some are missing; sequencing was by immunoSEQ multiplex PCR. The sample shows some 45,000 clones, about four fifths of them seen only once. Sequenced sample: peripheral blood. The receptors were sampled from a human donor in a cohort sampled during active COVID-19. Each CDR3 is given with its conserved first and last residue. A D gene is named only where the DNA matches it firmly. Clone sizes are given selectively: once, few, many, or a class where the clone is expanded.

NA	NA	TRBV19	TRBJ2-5	CASSIDLSGETQYF	TGTGCCAGTAGTATAGATCTTTCCGGAGAGACCCAGTACTTC
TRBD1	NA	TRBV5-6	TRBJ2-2	CASSIRDRAAGELFF	TGTGCCAGCAGCATCCGGGACAGGGCCGCCGGGGAGCTGTTTTTT
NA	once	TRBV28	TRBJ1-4	CASRVYSATNEKLFF	TGTGCCAGCAGAGTATACAGTGCAACTAATGAAAAACTGTTTTTT
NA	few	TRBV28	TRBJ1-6	CASSFGTTNSPLHF	TGTGCCAGCAGTTTTGGGACAACAAATTCACCCCTCCACTTT
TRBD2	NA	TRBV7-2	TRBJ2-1	CASSPYGREGIGFF	TGTGCCAGCAGCCCCTACGGCCGGGAGGGCATTGGGTTCTTC
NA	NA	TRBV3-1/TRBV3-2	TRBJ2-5	CASSPDPGPETQYF	TGTGCCAGCAGTCCCGACCCTGGGCCAGAGACCCAGTACTTC
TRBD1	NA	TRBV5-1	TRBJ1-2	CASSSRTGAHYGYTF	TGCGCCAGCAGCTCTAGGACAGGGGCCCACTATGGCTACACCTTC
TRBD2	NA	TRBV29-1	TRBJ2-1	CSVEVEAGGNNEQFF	TGCAGCGTTGAAGTCGAAGCGGGAGGAAACAATGAGCAGTTCTTC
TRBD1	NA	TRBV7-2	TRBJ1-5	CASSLGQGMNQPQHF	TGTGCCAGCAGCTTAGGACAGGGGATGAATCAGCCCCAGCATTTT
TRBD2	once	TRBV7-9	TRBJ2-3	CASSLGGLAGGAGTQYF	TGTGCCAGCAGCCTCGGGGGACTAGCGGGTGGAGCGGGTACGCAGTATTTT
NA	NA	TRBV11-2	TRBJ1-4	CASSPQVVNEKLFF	TGTGCCAGCAGCCCACAGGTGGTTAATGAAAAACTGTTTTTT
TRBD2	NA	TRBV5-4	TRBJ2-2	CASSFRTSGNTGELFF	TGTGCCAGCAGCTTCCGGACTAGCGGAAACACCGGGGAGCTGTTTTTT
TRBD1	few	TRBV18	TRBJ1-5	CASSPMQGQGNQPQHF	TGTGCCAGCTCACCGATGCAGGGACAGGGCAATCAGCCCCAGCATTTT
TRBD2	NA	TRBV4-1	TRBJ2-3	CASSGLAGGSDTQYF	TGCGCCAGCAGCGGGCTAGCGGGAGGGTCAGATACGCAGTATTTT
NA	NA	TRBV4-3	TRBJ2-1	CASSQELSSSYNEQFF	TGCGCCAGCAGCCAAGAATTGAGTAGCTCCTACAATGAGCAGTTCTTC
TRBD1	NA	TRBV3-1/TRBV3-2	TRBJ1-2	CASSPGTGGADGYTF	TGTGCCAGCAGCCCGGGGACAGGGGGCGCCGATGGCTACACCTTC
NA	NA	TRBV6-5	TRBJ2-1	CASSPPSSYNEQFF	TGTGCCAGCAGTCCCCCTAGCTCCTACAATGAGCAGTTCTTC